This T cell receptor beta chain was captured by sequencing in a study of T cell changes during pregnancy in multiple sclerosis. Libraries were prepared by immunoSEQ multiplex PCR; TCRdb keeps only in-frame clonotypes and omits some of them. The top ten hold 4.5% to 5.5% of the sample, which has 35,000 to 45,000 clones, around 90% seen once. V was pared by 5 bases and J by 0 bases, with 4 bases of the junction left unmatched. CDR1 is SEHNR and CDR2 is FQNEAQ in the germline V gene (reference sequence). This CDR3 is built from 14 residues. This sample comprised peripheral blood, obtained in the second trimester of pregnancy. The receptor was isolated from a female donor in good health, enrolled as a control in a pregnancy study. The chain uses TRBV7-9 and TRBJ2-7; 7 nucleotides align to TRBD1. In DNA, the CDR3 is TGTGCCAGCAGCGCGGACAGGATCTCCTACGAGCAGTACTTC. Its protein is CASSADRISYEQYF.